The sample holds many counts of the clone carrying this T cell receptor (beta chain). The record originates from a study of T cells in Graves' hyperthyroidism and ophthalmopathy. RNA transcripts served as the template for amplifying TCR beta CDR3 regions. RT-PCR in the first round (using the HTBI primer set) targeted the TCR CDR3. Each CDR3 protein is one row after TCRdb ran MiXCR on the multiplex PCR reads. The top ten hold about 30% of the sample, which has around 250,000 distinct CDR3 sequences, about a sixth seen once. Trimming took off 3 bases at V and 4 bases at J, with 16 bases between the two ends. The CDR3 spans 16 residues.

The clonotype originates from a woman younger than 35 with Graves' ophthalmopathy. What was sequenced was blood. The rearrangement uses TRBV12-3 or TRBV12-4 and TRBJ2-1; D call uncertain. CDR3 coding DNA: TGTGCCAGCAGTTTTTCGGTGTGGTGGGTTTACAATGAGCAGTTCTTC. It codes for CASSFSVWWVYNEQFF.